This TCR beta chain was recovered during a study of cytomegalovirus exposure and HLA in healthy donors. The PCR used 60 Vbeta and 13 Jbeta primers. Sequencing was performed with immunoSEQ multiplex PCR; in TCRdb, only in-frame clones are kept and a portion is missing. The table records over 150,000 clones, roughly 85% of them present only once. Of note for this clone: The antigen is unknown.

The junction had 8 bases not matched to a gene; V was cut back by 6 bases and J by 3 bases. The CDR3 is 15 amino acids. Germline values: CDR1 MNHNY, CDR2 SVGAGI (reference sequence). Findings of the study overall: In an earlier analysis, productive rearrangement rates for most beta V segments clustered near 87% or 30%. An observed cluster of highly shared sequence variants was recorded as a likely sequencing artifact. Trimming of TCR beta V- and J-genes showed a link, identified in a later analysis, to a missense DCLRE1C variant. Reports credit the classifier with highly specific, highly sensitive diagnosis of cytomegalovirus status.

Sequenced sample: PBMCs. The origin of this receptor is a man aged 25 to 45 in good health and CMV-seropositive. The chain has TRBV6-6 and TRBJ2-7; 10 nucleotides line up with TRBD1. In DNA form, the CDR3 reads TGTGCCAGCAGGACGACAGGGGGCAACGACTACGAGCAGTACTTC. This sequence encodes CASRTTGGNDYEQYF.